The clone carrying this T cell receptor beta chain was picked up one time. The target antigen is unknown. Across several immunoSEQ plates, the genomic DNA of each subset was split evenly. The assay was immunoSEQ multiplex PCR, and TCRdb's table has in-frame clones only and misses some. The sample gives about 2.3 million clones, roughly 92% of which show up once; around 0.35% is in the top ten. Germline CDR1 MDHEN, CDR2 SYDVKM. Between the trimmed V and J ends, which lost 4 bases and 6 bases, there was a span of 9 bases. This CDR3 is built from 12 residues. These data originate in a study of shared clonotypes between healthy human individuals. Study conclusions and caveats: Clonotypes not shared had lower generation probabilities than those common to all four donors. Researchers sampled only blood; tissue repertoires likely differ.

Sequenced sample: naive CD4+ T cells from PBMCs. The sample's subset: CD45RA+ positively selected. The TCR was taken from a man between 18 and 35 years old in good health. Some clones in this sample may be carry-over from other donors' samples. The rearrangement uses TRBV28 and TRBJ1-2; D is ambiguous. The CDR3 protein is CASSSRTDGYTF. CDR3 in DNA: TGTGCCAGCAGTTCCAGGACGGATGGCTACACCTTC.